This T cell receptor (beta chain) came from a study of OX40 agonist ivuxolimab in advanced cancers. Clones were read by immunoSEQ multiplex PCR, and TCRdb kept only the in-frame ones, dropping some. Among approximately 130,000 clones listed, approximately 90% were seen once. The CDR3 covers 12 residues. V shed 1 base and J shed 5 bases, with 3 bases lying between them. Germline V gives CDR1 SGHVS, CDR2 FQNEAQ. This rearrangement joins TRBV7-8 to TRBJ1-5; D remains unclear. Sequenced here: CD4+ or CD8+ T cells sorted from blood, sampled in a trial of the OX40 agonist ivuxolimab. The receptor was isolated from an adult with an advanced solid tumor such as melanoma, head and neck, liver or kidney cancer. The CDR3 loop reads CASSLGDQPQHF. The DNA of the CDR3 is TGTGCCAGCAGCTTAGGTGATCAGCCCCAGCATTTT.